The 17 T cell receptor beta chains below come from one sample, sequenced in a study of blood T cell repertoires in COVID-19. Data came from immunoSEQ multiplex PCR; TCRdb stores just in-frame clones and leaves some out. The sample consists of about 260,000 clones, around 87% of them appearing once. Sequenced input: peripheral blood. These TCRs come from a woman aged 50 to 60 with acute or convalescent COVID-19.

This chain joins TRBV5-1 and TRBJ2-3, with 14 bases that match TRBD2. Germline V gives CDR1 SGHRS, CDR2 YFSETQ. The CDR3 runs 17 residues. Germline trimming cut 2 bases from V and 2 bases from J; bases unmatched to any gene: 4. CDR3 loop: CASSLGLAGGTTDTQYF. Written as DNA, the CDR3 is TGCGCCAGCAGCTTAGGACTAGCGGGAGGTACCACAGATACGCAGTATTTT.

The gene calls are TRBV5-3 and TRBJ1-3, with D possibly TRBD1 on 5 matching bases. TRBV5-3 has ORF status, its function being uncertain. Trimming left V 3 bases short and J 2 bases short, with 18 bases between. The CDR3 totals 17 residues. The CDR3: CARSSLGAEFAGNTIYF. CDR3 DNA: TGTGCCAGAAGCTCCCTAGGGGCAGAGTTCGCTGGAAACACCATATATTTT.

This clone has only one observation. J is TRBJ2-5 and V is TRBV5-6; D is possibly TRBD1 (6 bases). The CDR3 is 13 amino acids. CDR1 is SGHDT, CDR2 YYEEEE, per germline. Trimming cost V 2 bases and J 3 bases, with 8 bases left between them. The CDR3 DNA sequence: TGTGCCAGCAGCTTATACAGGGAAGAGACCCAGTACTTC. Translating it yields CASSLYREETQYF. Based on the CDR3 plus reference TRBV5-6 and TRBJ2-5, the full variable domain is DAGVTQSPTHLIKTRGQQVTLRCSPKSGHDTVSWYQQALGQGPQFIFQYYEEEERQRGNFPDRFSGHQFPNYSSELNVNALLLGDSALYLCASSLYREETQYFGPGTRLLVL.

J is TRBJ2-1 and V is TRBV4-1; 9 nucleotides match TRBD2. Germline values: CDR1 MGHRA, CDR2 YSYEKL. With V trimmed by 7 bases and J by 6 bases, 4 bases remained unmatched. This CDR3 is built from 13 residues. CDR3 sequence reads: CASTSGRFNEQFF. The CDR3 DNA is TGCGCCAGCACCAGCGGGAGGTTCAATGAGCAGTTCTTC.

This rearrangement joins TRBV27 to TRBJ1-1, with 9 nucleotides matching TRBD1. The junction had 6 bases not matched to a gene; V was cut back by 6 bases and J by 1 base. Looked up from germline, CDR1 is MNHEY and CDR2 is SMNVEV (reference sequence). The CDR3 runs to 15 residues. The DNA of the CDR3 is TGTGCCAGCAGCCTAAGGACAGGGGCGAACACTGAAGCTTTCTTT. It translates to CASSLRTGANTEAFF.

This chain uses TRBV29-1 with TRBJ2-7, with a tentative D call TRBD1 (6 bases). Per germline, CDR1 SQVTM and CDR2 ANQGSEA. V lost 2 bases and J 0 bases, leaving 8 bases between the germline ends. The CDR3 is 13 amino acids. The chain's CDR3 is CSVEQTGSYEQYF. Here the CDR3 DNA reads TGCAGCGTTGAACAGACAGGCTCCTACGAGCAGTACTTC.

CDR3 nucleotides: TGTGCCAGTAGTAAGACTAGCGGGAGGTTCCTACCAAAGACCTACAATGAGCAGTTCTTC. Translation gives CASSKTSGRFLPKTYNEQFF. The V call is TRBV19, the J call TRBJ2-1; 13 bases align to TRBD2. CDR1 and CDR2 (germline): LNHDA, SQIVND (reference sequence). The V and J ends lost 4 bases and 2 bases, in that order; junction bases with no gene match: 14. The CDR3 covers 20 residues.

The chain combines TRBV20-1 with TRBJ2-5, with D unresolved. CDR3 length: 11 residues. The germline gives CDR1 DFQATT, CDR2 SNEGSKA (reference sequence). The germline V and J ends were trimmed by 5 bases and 5 bases, with 9 bases remaining between them. The chain's CDR3 is CSAPPLETQYF. CDR3 in DNA: TGCAGTGCTCCGCCACTGGAGACCCAGTACTTC.

Here the CDR3 DNA reads TGTGCCAGCAGTTTAGTGGGCGAGGATACGCAGTATTTT. As protein: CASSLVGEDTQYF. The V gene is TRBV27, the J gene TRBJ2-3, with unresolved D. Trimming took off 2 bases at V and 6 bases at J, with 9 bases between the two ends. This CDR3 comprises 13 residues. Looked up from germline, CDR1 is MNHEY and CDR2 is SMNVEV (reference sequence).

The rearrangement uses TRBV19 and TRBJ1-4; TRBD1 matches at 11 bases. The length of the CDR3 is 15 residues. With V trimmed by 3 bases and J by 7 bases, 4 bases remained unmatched. Germline CDR1 reads LNHDA; CDR2 reads SQIVND (reference sequence). CDR3 nucleotides: TGTGCCAGTAGTATTCGAGGACAGGGGGCTGAAAAACTGTTTTTT. This codes for CASSIRGQGAEKLFF.

The chain has TRBV5-1 and TRBJ2-5, with 15 nucleotides matching TRBD2. V was clipped by 7 bases and J by 2 bases; unmatched bases: 0. Per the germline V gene, CDR1 is SGHRS and CDR2 is YFSETQ. CDR3 length: 14 residues. The CDR3 loop is CASGLAGGQETQYF. The CDR3 coding sequence is TGCGCCAGCGGACTAGCGGGAGGGCAAGAGACCCAGTACTTC.

This CDR3 is CASSLSFDYGYTF. Written as DNA, the CDR3 is TGTGCCAGCAGTTTGTCCTTTGACTATGGCTACACCTTC. The chain is built from TRBV27 and TRBJ1-2; D call uncertain. The germline V and J ends were trimmed by 3 bases and 3 bases, with 8 bases remaining between them. Germline V gene lookup returns CDR1 MNHEY and CDR2 SMNVEV (reference sequence). CDR3 length: 13 residues.

The chain combines TRBV7-6 with TRBJ1-1; D is possibly TRBD1 (5 bases). The CDR3 contains 14 residues. Per the germline V gene, CDR1 is SGHVS and CDR2 is FNYEAQ. The V end was cut by 4 bases, the J end by 5 bases, with 14 bases between. Written as DNA, the CDR3 is TGTGCCAGCAGCTCAGCGACAGTAGGGACTGAAGCTTTCTTT. Translating gives CASSSATVGTEAFF.

The rearrangement joins TRBV28 to TRBJ2-2; 12 nucleotides line up with TRBD2. The length of the CDR3 is 15 residues. V lost 4 bases, J lost 6 bases, and 3 bases stayed unmatched. CDR1 is MDHEN, CDR2 SYDVKM, per germline. In DNA, the CDR3 is TGTGCCAGCAGTTCGACTAGCGGGAGACCCGGGGAGCTGTTTTTT. Amino acids: CASSSTSGRPGELFF.

V and J are TRBV2 and TRBJ1-5; D may be TRBD1 (6 bases). V was shortened by 5 bases and J by 0 bases, with 23 bases between the two germline ends. The CDR3 covers 19 residues. Germline CDR1 reads SNHLY; CDR2 reads FYNNEI. The CDR3 coding sequence is TGTGCCAGCAGTCTCGAACTACAGGGATTGGGGTATAGCAATCAGCCCCAGCATTTT. Amino acids: CASSLELQGLGYSNQPQHF.

The V gene is TRBV19, the J gene TRBJ1-5, with D maybe TRBD1 (6 bases). The germline V gene encodes CDR1 LNHDA and CDR2 SQIVND (reference sequence). This CDR3 is 15 amino acids long. With 2 bases removed from V and 3 bases from J, the gap between germline ends came to 11 bases. The CDR3 here is CASSIRRTDNQPQHF. DNA for the CDR3: TGTGCCAGTAGTATACGCCGGACAGACAATCAGCCCCAGCATTTT.

J is TRBJ2-7 and V is TRBV15; 7 nucleotides agree with TRBD1. This CDR3 is 16 amino acids long. In germline, CDR1 is LNHNV, CDR2 YYDKDF (reference sequence). The junction had 9 bases not matched to a gene; V was cut back by 2 bases and J by 2 bases. CDR3 sequence: CATSRPGTAQAYEQYF. The DNA for the CDR3 is TGTGCCACCAGCAGACCCGGGACAGCACAAGCCTACGAGCAGTACTTC.